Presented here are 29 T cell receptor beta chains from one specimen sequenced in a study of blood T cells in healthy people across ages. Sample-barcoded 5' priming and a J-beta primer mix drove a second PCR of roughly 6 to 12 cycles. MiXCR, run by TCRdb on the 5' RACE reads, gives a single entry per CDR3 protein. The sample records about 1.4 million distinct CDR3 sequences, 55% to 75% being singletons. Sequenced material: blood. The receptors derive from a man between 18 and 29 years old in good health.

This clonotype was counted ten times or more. CDR3 loop: CASSSTSGRAVPGELFF. The CDR3 coding sequence is TGTGCCAGCAGCTCGACTAGCGGGAGGGCCGTCCCCGGGGAGCTGTTTTTT. J is TRBJ2-2 and V is TRBV5-5; 14 bases are a match to TRBD2. The CDR3 covers 17 residues. Germline V gives CDR1 SGHKS, CDR2 YYEKEE (reference sequence). V shed 3 bases, J shed 6 bases, and the junction held 7 bases outside the gene matches. Full variable domain (rest looked up from reference TRBV5-5 and TRBJ2-2): DAGVTQSPTHLIKTRGQQVTLRCSPISGHKSVSWYQQVLGQGPQFIFQYYEKEERGRGNFPDRFSARQFPNYSSELNVNALLLGDSALYLCASSSTSGRAVPGELFFGEGSRLTVL.

CDR3 region: CASSESTGGDDEQYF. CDR3 DNA: TGCGCCAGCAGTGAGTCGACCGGGGGCGACGACGAGCAGTACTTC. The V and J genes are TRBV10-2 and TRBJ2-7; the D gene could be TRBD1 or TRBD2 (6 bases each). V was clipped by 0 bases and J by 5 bases, with 14 bases between them. The CDR3 totals 15 residues. The germline CDR1 and CDR2 sequences are WSHSY and SAAADI.

This CDR3 reads CSANFEYEQYF. The DNA of the CDR3 is TGCAGTGCTAATTTCGAGTACGAGCAGTACTTC. The chain links TRBV20-1 to TRBJ2-7; D remains unclear. CDR3 length: 11 residues. V was pared by 4 bases and J by 4 bases, with 8 bases between. Germline lookup yields CDR1 DFQATT and CDR2 SNEGSKA (reference sequence).

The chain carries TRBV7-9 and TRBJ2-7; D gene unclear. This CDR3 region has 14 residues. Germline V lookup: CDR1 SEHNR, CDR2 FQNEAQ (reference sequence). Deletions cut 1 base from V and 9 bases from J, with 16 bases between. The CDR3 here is CASSLESAVKGQYF. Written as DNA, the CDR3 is TGTGCCAGCAGCTTAGAGAGTGCAGTAAAGGGGCAGTACTTC.

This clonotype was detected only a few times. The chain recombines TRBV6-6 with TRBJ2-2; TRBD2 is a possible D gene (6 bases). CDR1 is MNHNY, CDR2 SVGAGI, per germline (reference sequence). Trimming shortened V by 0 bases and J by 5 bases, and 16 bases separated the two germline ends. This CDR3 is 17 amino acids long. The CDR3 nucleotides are TGTGCCAGCAGTTACTCGGGGGGTCTAGTAAGGACCGGGGAGCTGTTTTTT. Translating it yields CASSYSGGLVRTGELFF.

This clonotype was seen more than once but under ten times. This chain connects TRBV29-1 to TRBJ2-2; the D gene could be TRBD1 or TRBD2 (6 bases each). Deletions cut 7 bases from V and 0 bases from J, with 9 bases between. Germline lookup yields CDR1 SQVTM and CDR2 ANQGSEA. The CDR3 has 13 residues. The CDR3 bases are TGCAGCGGCGGGACAACGAACACCGGGGAGCTGTTTTTT. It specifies CSGGTTNTGELFF.

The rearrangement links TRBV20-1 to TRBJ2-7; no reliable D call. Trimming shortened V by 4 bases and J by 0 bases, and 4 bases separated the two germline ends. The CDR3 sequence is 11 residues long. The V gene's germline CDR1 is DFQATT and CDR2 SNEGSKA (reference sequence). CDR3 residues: CSATSSYEQYF. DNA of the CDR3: TGCAGTGCTACTAGCTCCTACGAGCAGTACTTC.

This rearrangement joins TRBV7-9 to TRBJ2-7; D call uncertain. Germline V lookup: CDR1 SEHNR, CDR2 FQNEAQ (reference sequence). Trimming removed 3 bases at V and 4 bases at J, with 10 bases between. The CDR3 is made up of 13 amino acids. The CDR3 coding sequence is TGTGCCAGCAGCTTCCCGACTGAGTACGAGCAGTACTTC. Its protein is CASSFPTEYEQYF.

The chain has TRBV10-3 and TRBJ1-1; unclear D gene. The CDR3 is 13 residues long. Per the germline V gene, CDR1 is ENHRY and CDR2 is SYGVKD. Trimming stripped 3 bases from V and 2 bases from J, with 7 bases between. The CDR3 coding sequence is TGTGCCATCAGTGAAGACCCAAACACTGAAGCTTTCTTT. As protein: CAISEDPNTEAFF.

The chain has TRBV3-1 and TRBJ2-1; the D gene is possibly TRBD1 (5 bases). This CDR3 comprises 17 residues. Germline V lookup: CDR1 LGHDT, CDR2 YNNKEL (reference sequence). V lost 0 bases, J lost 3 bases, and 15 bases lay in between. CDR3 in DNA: TGTGCCAGCAGCCAAGATTTTTGGCGGACAAACTACAATGAGCAGTTCTTC. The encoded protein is CASSQDFWRTNYNEQFF.

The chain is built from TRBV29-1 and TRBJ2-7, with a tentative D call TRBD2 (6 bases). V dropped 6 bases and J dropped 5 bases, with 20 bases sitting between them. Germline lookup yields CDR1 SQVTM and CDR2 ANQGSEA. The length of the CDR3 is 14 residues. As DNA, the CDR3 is TGCAGCGTGCAAAGGGACTCCCGTTGGGACGAGCAGTACTTC. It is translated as CSVQRDSRWDEQYF.

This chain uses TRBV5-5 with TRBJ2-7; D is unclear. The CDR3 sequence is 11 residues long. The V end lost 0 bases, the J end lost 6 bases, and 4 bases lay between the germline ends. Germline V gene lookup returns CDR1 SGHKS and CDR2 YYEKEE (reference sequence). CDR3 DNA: TGTGCCAGCAGCTTGGAGGTCGAGCAGTACTTC. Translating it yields CASSLEVEQYF.

The CDR3 nucleotides are TGCAGTGCTAGAGCGAGGCGGTATGACCAGGAGCAGTTCTTC. Protein product: CSARARRYDQEQFF. The chain uses TRBV20-1 and TRBJ2-1; D unclear. CDR1 is DFQATT, CDR2 SNEGSKA, per germline (reference sequence). This CDR3 has 14 amino acids. The ends were cut back, 1 base at V and 10 bases at J, with 17 bases in the middle.

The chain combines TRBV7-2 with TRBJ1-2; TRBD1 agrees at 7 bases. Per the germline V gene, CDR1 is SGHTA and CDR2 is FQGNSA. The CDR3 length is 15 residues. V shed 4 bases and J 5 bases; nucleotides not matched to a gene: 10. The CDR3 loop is CASSSTGTEIYGYTF. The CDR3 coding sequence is TGTGCCAGCAGCTCTACCGGGACAGAAATTTATGGCTACACCTTC. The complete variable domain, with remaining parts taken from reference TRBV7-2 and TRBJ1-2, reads GAGVSQSPSNKVTEKGKDVELRCDPISGHTALYWYRQSLGQGLEFLIYFQGNSAPDKSGLPSDRFSAERTGGSVSTLTIQRTQQEDSAVYLCASSSTGTEIYGYTFGSGTRLTVV.

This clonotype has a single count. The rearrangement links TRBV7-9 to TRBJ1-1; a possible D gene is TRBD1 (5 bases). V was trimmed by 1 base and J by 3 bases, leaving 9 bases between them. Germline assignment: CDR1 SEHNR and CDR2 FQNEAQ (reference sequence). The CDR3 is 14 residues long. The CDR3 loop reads CASSLEGRDTEAFF. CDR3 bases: TGTGCCAGCAGCTTAGAGGGGAGGGACACTGAAGCTTTCTTT.

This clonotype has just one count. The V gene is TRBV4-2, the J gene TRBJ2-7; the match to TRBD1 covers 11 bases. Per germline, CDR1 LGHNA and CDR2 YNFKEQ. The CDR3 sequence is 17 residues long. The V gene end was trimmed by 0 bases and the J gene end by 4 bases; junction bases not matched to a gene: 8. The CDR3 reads CASSQEGPGQGGYEQYF. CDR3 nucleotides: TGTGCCAGCAGCCAAGAGGGGCCGGGACAGGGGGGTTACGAGCAGTACTTC.

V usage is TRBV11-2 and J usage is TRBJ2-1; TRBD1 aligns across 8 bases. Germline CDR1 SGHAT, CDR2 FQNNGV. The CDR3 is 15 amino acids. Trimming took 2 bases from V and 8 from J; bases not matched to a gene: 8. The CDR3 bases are TGTGCCAGCAGCTTACGAGGGACAGGCAAGGATGAGCAGTTCTTC. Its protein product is CASSLRGTGKDEQFF.

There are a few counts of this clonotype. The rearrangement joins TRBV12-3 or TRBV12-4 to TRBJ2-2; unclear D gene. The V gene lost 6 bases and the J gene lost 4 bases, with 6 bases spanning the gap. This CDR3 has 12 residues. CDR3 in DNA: TGTGCCAGCAGACAACCCACCGGGGAGCTGTTTTTT. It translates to CASRQPTGELFF.

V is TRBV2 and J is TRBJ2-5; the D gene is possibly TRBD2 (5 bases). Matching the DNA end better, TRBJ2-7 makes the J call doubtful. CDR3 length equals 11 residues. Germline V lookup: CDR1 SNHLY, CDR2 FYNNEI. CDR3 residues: CASNFGDEQYF. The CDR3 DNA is TGTGCCAGCAATTTCGGGGACGAGCAGTACTTC.

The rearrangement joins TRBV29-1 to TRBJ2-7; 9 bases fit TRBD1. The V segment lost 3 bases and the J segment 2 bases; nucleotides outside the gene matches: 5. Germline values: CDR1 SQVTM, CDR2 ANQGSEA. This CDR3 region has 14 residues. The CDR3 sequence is CSVEGQGVPYEQYF. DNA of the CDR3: TGCAGCGTTGAGGGACAGGGTGTTCCCTACGAGCAGTACTTC.

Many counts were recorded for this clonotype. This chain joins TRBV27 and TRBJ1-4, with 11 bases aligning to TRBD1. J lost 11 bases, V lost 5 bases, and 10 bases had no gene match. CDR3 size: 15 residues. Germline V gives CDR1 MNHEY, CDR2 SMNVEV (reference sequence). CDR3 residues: CASSAGQGVWRKLFF. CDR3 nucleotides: TGTGCCAGCAGTGCGGGACAGGGGGTCTGGAGGAAACTGTTTTTT.

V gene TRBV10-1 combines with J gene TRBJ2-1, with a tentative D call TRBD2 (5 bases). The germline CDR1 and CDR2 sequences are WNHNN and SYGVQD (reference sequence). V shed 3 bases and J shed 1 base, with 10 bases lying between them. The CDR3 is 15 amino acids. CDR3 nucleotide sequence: TGCGCCAGCAGTGATGAGGGAGAATCCTACAATGAGCAGTTCTTC. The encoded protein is CASSDEGESYNEQFF.

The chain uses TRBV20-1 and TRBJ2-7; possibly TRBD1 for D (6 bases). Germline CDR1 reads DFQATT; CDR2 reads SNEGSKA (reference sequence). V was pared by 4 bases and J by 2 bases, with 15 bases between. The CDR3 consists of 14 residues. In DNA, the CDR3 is TGCAGTGCTAACGACCTTGACAGGACCTACGAGCAGTACTTC. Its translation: CSANDLDRTYEQYF.

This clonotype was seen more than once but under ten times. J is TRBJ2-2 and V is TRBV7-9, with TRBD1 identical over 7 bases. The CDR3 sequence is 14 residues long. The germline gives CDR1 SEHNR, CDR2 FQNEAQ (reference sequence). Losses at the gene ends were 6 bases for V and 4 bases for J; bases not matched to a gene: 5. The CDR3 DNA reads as TGTGCCAGCAGGGTGGCAGGGGGCACCGGGGAGCTGTTTTTT. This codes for CASRVAGGTGELFF.

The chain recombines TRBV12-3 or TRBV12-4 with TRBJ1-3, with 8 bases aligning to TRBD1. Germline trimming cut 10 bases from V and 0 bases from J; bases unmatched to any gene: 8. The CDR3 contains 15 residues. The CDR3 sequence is CATGQGSNSGNTIYF. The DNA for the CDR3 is TGTGCCACCGGACAGGGATCGAACTCTGGAAACACCATATATTTT.

In nucleotides, the CDR3 is TGTGCCAGCAGCTTGTGGGCGACTAGCGGGGGTGATACGCAGTATTTT. This translates into CASSLWATSGGDTQYF. The gene calls are TRBV5-5 and TRBJ2-3; 12 bases agree with TRBD2. CDR1 and CDR2 (germline): SGHKS, YYEKEE (reference sequence). The CDR3 spans 16 residues. The ends lost 1 base at V and 6 bases at J; junction bases unmatched: 6.

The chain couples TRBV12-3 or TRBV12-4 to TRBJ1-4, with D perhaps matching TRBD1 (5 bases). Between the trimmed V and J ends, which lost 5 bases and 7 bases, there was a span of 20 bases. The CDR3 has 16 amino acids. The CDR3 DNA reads TGTGCCAGCAGTCCCCCAGTTGTGGGGGTGTTTGAAAAACTGTTTTTT. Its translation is CASSPPVVGVFEKLFF.

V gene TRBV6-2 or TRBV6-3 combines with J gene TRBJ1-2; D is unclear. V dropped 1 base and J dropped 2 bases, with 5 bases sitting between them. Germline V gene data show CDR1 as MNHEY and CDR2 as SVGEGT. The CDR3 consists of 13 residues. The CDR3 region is CASSYLQNYGYTF. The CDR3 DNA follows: TGTGCCAGCAGTTACTTGCAGAACTATGGCTACACCTTC.

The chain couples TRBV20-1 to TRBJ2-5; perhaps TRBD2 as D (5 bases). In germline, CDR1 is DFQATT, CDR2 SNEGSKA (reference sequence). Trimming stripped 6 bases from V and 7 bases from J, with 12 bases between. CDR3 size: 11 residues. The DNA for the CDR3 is TGCAGTGCGGACTCTTACCGGACCCAGTACTTC. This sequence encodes CSADSYRTQYF.